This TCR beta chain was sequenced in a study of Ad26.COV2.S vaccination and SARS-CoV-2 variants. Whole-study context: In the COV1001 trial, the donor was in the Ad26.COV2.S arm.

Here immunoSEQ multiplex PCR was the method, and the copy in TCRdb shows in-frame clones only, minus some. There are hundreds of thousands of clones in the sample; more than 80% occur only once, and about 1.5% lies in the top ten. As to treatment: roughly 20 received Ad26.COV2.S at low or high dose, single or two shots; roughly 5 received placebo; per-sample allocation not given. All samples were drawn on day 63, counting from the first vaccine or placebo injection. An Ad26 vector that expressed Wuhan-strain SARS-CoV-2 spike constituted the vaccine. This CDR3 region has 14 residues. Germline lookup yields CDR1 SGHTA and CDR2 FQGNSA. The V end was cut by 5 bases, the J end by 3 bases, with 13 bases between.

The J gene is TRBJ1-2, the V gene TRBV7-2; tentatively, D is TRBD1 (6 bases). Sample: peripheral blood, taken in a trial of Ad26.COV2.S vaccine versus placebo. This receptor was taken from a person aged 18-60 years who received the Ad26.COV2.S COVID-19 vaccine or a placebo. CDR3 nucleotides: TGTGCCAGCAGCCTCGCGCGGGGGCACTATGGCTACACCTTC. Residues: CASSLARGHYGYTF.